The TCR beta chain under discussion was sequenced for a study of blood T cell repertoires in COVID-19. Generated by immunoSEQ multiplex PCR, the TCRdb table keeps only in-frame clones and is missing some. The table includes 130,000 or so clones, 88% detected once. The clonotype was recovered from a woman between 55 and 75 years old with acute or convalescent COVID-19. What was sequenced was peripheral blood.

CDR3 sequence reads: CASSDPPSGSTDTQYF. In nucleotides, the CDR3 is TGTGCCAGCAGTGACCCTCCTAGCGGGAGCACAGATACGCAGTATTTT. The chain employs TRBV6-1 and TRBJ2-3; 8 positions agree with TRBD2. V trimming: 3 bases; J trimming: 0 bases; junction bases outside the gene matches: 5. The CDR3 consists of 16 residues. CDR1 is MNHNS, CDR2 SASEGT, per germline.